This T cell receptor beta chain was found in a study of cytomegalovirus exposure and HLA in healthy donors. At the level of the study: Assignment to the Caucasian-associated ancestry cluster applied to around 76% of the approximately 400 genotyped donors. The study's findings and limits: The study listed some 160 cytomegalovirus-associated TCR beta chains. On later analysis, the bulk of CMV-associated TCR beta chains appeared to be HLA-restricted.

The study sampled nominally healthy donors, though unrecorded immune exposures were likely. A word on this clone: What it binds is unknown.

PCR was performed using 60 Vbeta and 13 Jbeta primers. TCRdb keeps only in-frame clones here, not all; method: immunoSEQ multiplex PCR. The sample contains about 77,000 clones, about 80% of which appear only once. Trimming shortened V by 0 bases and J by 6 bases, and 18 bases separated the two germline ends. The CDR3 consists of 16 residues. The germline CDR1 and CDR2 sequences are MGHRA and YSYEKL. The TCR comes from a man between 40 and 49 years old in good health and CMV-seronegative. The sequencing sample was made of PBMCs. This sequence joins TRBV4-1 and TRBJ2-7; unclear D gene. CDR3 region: CASSQDFPGALAEQYF. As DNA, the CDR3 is TGCGCCAGCAGCCAAGATTTCCCGGGTGCCCTCGCCGAGCAGTACTTC.